The present T cell receptor (beta chain) was sequenced within a study of blood T cell repertoires in COVID-19. Study overall: From the United States, Italy and Spain came samples of acute and convalescent COVID-19. In each case, the material was cDNA or gDNA derived from T cells, B-cell-depleted T cells, or PBMCs.

The method was immunoSEQ multiplex PCR; TCRdb's version includes in-frame clones alone and lacks a portion of them. The table has roughly 200,000 clones, roughly four fifths seen once. The sequence was obtained from a man aged 50 to 59 with active or convalescent COVID-19. The source material was peripheral blood.

This CDR3 reads CASSRGQANEKLFF. CDR3 DNA sequence: TGCGCCAGCAGCAGGGGACAGGCGAATGAAAAACTGTTTTTT. The chain is built from TRBV5-1 and TRBJ1-4; 8 bases align to TRBD1. Germline V gives CDR1 SGHRS, CDR2 YFSETQ. V trimming: 4 bases; J trimming: 5 bases; junction bases outside the gene matches: 4. This CDR3 is built from 14 residues.